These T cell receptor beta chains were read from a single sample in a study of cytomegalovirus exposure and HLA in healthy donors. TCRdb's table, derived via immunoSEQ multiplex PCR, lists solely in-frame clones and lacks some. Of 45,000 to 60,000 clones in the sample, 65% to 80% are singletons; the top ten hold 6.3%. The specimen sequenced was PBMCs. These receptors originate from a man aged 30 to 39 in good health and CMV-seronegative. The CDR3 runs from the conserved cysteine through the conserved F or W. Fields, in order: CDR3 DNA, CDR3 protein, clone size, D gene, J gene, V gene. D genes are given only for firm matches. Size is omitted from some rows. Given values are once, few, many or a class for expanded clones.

CDR3 DNA: TGTGCCAGCAGTGAAAATCGGGACAGTCCAGGAAACTATGGCTACACCTTC
CDR3 protein: CASSENRDSPGNYGYTF
clone size: -
D gene: TRBD1
J gene: TRBJ1-2
V gene: TRBV2

CDR3 DNA: TGTGCCAGCAGCCTTCCGGGACAGTACACTGAAGCTTTCTTT
CDR3 protein: CASSLPGQYTEAFF
clone size: -
D gene: TRBD1
J gene: TRBJ1-1
V gene: TRBV14

CDR3 DNA: TGTGCCACCAGCGGAGACCGTAGCGGCCAATTCCACGAGCAGTACTTC
CDR3 protein: CATSGDRSGQFHEQYF
clone size: -
D gene: -
J gene: TRBJ2-7
V gene: TRBV15

CDR3 DNA: TGTGCCAGCAGGAGTTTAGCGGGAGGAATCTACGAGCAGTACTTC
CDR3 protein: CASRSLAGGIYEQYF
clone size: -
D gene: TRBD2
J gene: TRBJ2-7
V gene: TRBV11-2

CDR3 DNA: TGCAGCGTTGTCGGTAAGGGGATTATTTTGAACACTGAAGCTTTCTTT
CDR3 protein: CSVVGKGIILNTEAFF
clone size: -
D gene: -
J gene: TRBJ1-1
V gene: TRBV29-1

CDR3 DNA: TGTGCCAGCAGTTACTCGTTAGGGACTGGGACCCAGTACTTC
CDR3 protein: CASSYSLGTGTQYF
clone size: once
D gene: -
J gene: TRBJ2-5
V gene: TRBV6-5

CDR3 DNA: TGTGCCAGCAGTCTCGGACAGGGACGGTACGAGCAGTACTTC
CDR3 protein: CASSLGQGRYEQYF
clone size: -
D gene: TRBD1
J gene: TRBJ2-7
V gene: TRBV6-6

CDR3 DNA: TGTGCCAGCAGCTTGAACTCTGACTCCTACGAGCAGTACTTC
CDR3 protein: CASSLNSDSYEQYF
clone size: medium-sized
D gene: -
J gene: TRBJ2-7
V gene: TRBV5-4

CDR3 DNA: TGCGCCAGCAGCCCCGACAGGGGTCATCAGCCCCAGCATTTT
CDR3 protein: CASSPDRGHQPQHF
clone size: -
D gene: TRBD1
J gene: TRBJ1-5
V gene: TRBV5-1

CDR3 DNA: TGTGCCAGCAGCCCTGGGGCTTGGGACGAGCAGTACTTC
CDR3 protein: CASSPGAWDEQYF
clone size: -
D gene: -
J gene: TRBJ2-7
V gene: TRBV5-4

CDR3 DNA: TGCGCCAGCAGCTTGCACTCTGGAAACACCATATATTTT
CDR3 protein: CASSLHSGNTIYF
clone size: -
D gene: -
J gene: TRBJ1-3
V gene: TRBV5-1

CDR3 DNA: TGTGCCTGGAGTGCTACAGGGAAGAACACTGAAGCTTTCTTT
CDR3 protein: CAWSATGKNTEAFF
clone size: -
D gene: -
J gene: TRBJ1-1
V gene: TRBV30

CDR3 DNA: TGCGCCAGCAGCTTGATGACAGGGGGCTCGCCTGGCTACACCTTC
CDR3 protein: CASSLMTGGSPGYTF
clone size: few
D gene: TRBD1
J gene: TRBJ1-2
V gene: TRBV5-1

CDR3 DNA: TGTGCCAGCAGTGGAGGGGGCGGGTTCACTGAAGCTTTCTTT
CDR3 protein: CASSGGGGFTEAFF
clone size: -
D gene: TRBD1
J gene: TRBJ1-1
V gene: TRBV6-4

CDR3 DNA: TGTGCCAGCAGCCAAGAAGGGAGTAGCGGGTTCACAGATACGCAGTATTTT
CDR3 protein: CASSQEGSSGFTDTQYF
clone size: -
D gene: TRBD2
J gene: TRBJ2-3
V gene: TRBV4-2

CDR3 DNA: TGTGCCAGCAGCTTAAGGGGCGCCACCGGGGAGCTGTTTTTT
CDR3 protein: CASSLRGATGELFF
clone size: -
D gene: -
J gene: TRBJ2-2
V gene: TRBV7-6

CDR3 DNA: TGTGCCAGCAGCTTGGGTAGCAGCAAAATCTCCTACAATGAGCAGTTCTTC
CDR3 protein: CASSLGSSKISYNEQFF
clone size: -
D gene: -
J gene: TRBJ2-1
V gene: TRBV5-4

CDR3 DNA: TGTGCCAGCAGCCCTAGCGGTGGGGTACGGAGATACGAGCAGTACTTC
CDR3 protein: CASSPSGGVRRYEQYF
clone size: -
D gene: TRBD2
J gene: TRBJ2-7
V gene: TRBV11-2

CDR3 DNA: TGTGCCAGCAGTGGAGGGGGGGGAGAGACCCAGTACTTC
CDR3 protein: CASSGGGGETQYF
clone size: few
D gene: -
J gene: TRBJ2-5
V gene: TRBV2

CDR3 DNA: TGTGCCAGCAGTGAAGCTGAAGCGGGAGGACAAGAGACCCAGTACTTC
CDR3 protein: CASSEAEAGGQETQYF
clone size: few
D gene: TRBD2
J gene: TRBJ2-5
V gene: TRBV2

CDR3 DNA: TGTGCCACCAGCAGAGATCTAGCGGGAGGTAATGAGCAGTTCTTC
CDR3 protein: CATSRDLAGGNEQFF
clone size: once
D gene: TRBD2
J gene: TRBJ2-1
V gene: TRBV15

CDR3 DNA: TGCGCCAGCAGCCCCACCGGGACAGGGGTGTCCTACGAGCAGTACTTC
CDR3 protein: CASSPTGTGVSYEQYF
clone size: -
D gene: TRBD1
J gene: TRBJ2-7
V gene: TRBV5-1

CDR3 DNA: TGTGCCAGCAGCCAAGCACAGGATCAGTCTAACTATGGCTACACCTTC
CDR3 protein: CASSQAQDQSNYGYTF
clone size: -
D gene: -
J gene: TRBJ1-2
V gene: TRBV4-2

CDR3 DNA: TGTGCCAGCAGCCCCTATGACGAAGCGGGTAATGAAAAACTGTTTTTT
CDR3 protein: CASSPYDEAGNEKLFF
clone size: -
D gene: -
J gene: TRBJ1-4
V gene: TRBV4-2

CDR3 DNA: TGTGCCAGCTCGGACAGGAGATTCTCCTACGAGCAGTACTTC
CDR3 protein: CASSDRRFSYEQYF
clone size: -
D gene: TRBD1
J gene: TRBJ2-7
V gene: TRBV6-5

CDR3 DNA: TGTGCCAGCAGCCAAGAACGGGACTCCTCCTACGAGCAGTACTTC
CDR3 protein: CASSQERDSSYEQYF
clone size: few
D gene: -
J gene: TRBJ2-7
V gene: TRBV4-2

CDR3 DNA: TGTGCCAGCAGCCCAGCACGGGACTTGGGAAACACCATATATTTT
CDR3 protein: CASSPARDLGNTIYF
clone size: -
D gene: -
J gene: TRBJ1-3
V gene: TRBV27

CDR3 DNA: TGTGCCAGTAGTTCAGGGACGAACACCGGGGAGCTGTTTTTT
CDR3 protein: CASSSGTNTGELFF
clone size: -
D gene: -
J gene: TRBJ2-2
V gene: TRBV19

CDR3 DNA: TGTGCCAGCAGTAGGCCCGGGACTAGCGGAGCCTACGAGCAGTACTTC
CDR3 protein: CASSRPGTSGAYEQYF
clone size: medium-sized
D gene: TRBD2
J gene: TRBJ2-7
V gene: TRBV6-6

CDR3 DNA: TGTGCCTGGAGTGTGAGGACAGGGGGCCCCAACGAGCAGTACTTC
CDR3 protein: CAWSVRTGGPNEQYF
clone size: -
D gene: TRBD1
J gene: TRBJ2-7
V gene: TRBV30

CDR3 DNA: TGTGCCAGCAGCCCGGGGATATACACAGATACGCAGTATTTT
CDR3 protein: CASSPGIYTDTQYF
clone size: -
D gene: -
J gene: TRBJ2-3
V gene: TRBV11-2

CDR3 DNA: TGTGCCAGCAGCCTTACTAGCGCTCTGTTGGTCTTC
CDR3 protein: CASSLTSALLVF
clone size: -
D gene: TRBD2
J gene: TRBJ2-1
V gene: TRBV6-1

CDR3 DNA: TGTGCCAGCACGGGACAGAACACTGAAGCTTTCTTT
CDR3 protein: CASTGQNTEAFF
clone size: medium-sized
D gene: -
J gene: TRBJ1-1
V gene: TRBV6-1

CDR3 DNA: TGTGCCAGCGGGACAGGGGAGGCGGGTCAGCCCCAGCATTTT
CDR3 protein: CASGTGEAGQPQHF
clone size: -
D gene: TRBD1
J gene: TRBJ1-5
V gene: TRBV6-1

CDR3 DNA: TGTGCCAGCAGCCGCGACGACAGGGTAACTCAGCCCCAGCATTTT
CDR3 protein: CASSRDDRVTQPQHF
clone size: -
D gene: TRBD1
J gene: TRBJ1-5
V gene: TRBV7-2

CDR3 DNA: TGTGCCAGTCGTAATCAGGGATACACTGAAGCTTTCTTT
CDR3 protein: CASRNQGYTEAFF
clone size: -
D gene: -
J gene: TRBJ1-1
V gene: TRBV19

CDR3 DNA: TGCAGCGTTGACTCCGGGACAACGCAGTATTTT
CDR3 protein: CSVDSGTTQYF
clone size: -
D gene: -
J gene: TRBJ2-3
V gene: TRBV29-1

CDR3 DNA: TGTGCCAGCAGCCAGGCCGGGACAGGGGCCACCGGGGAGCTGTTTTTT
CDR3 protein: CASSQAGTGATGELFF
clone size: -
D gene: TRBD1
J gene: TRBJ2-2
V gene: TRBV4-2

CDR3 DNA: TGTGCCAGCATGGAGTACGGGACAGACGAGCAGTACTTC
CDR3 protein: CASMEYGTDEQYF
clone size: -
D gene: TRBD1
J gene: TRBJ2-7
V gene: TRBV2

CDR3 DNA: TGTGCCAGCAGCTTAGCACAGGGAAATGAGCAGTTCTTC
CDR3 protein: CASSLAQGNEQFF
clone size: once
D gene: -
J gene: TRBJ2-1
V gene: TRBV11-2

CDR3 DNA: TGTGCCACCAGCACCAGACAGGGGAAAAACGAGCAGTACTTC
CDR3 protein: CATSTRQGKNEQYF
clone size: -
D gene: TRBD1
J gene: TRBJ2-7
V gene: TRBV15

CDR3 DNA: TGTGCCAGCAGCTTAGATCCGACAGGGATCACTGAAGCTTTCTTT
CDR3 protein: CASSLDPTGITEAFF
clone size: -
D gene: TRBD1
J gene: TRBJ1-1
V gene: TRBV11-2

CDR3 DNA: TGTGCCAGCAGCCGGACTAGCGGGAGGGACGAGCAGTACTTC
CDR3 protein: CASSRTSGRDEQYF
clone size: -
D gene: TRBD2
J gene: TRBJ2-7
V gene: TRBV5-4

CDR3 DNA: TGTGCCAGCAACAACCCAGGGGCGGCCAGGGCCAACACTGAAGCTTTCTTT
CDR3 protein: CASNNPGAARANTEAFF
clone size: few
D gene: -
J gene: TRBJ1-1
V gene: TRBV7-8

CDR3 DNA: TGTGCCATCACCCCGGGACAGGGAGCCGAGCAGTACTTC
CDR3 protein: CAITPGQGAEQYF
clone size: -
D gene: TRBD1
J gene: TRBJ2-7
V gene: TRBV10-3

CDR3 DNA: TGTGCCAGCAGCTCACGGACTAGTCGAGAGACCCAGTACTTC
CDR3 protein: CASSSRTSRETQYF
clone size: once
D gene: TRBD2
J gene: TRBJ2-5
V gene: TRBV7-8

CDR3 DNA: TGTGCCAGCAGTACGACAGGGCGTGGGGCCAACGTCCTGACTTTC
CDR3 protein: CASSTTGRGANVLTF
clone size: -
D gene: TRBD1
J gene: TRBJ2-6
V gene: TRBV27

CDR3 DNA: TGTGCCAGCAGTTTAAATAGATATAGCAATCAGCCCCAGCATTTT
CDR3 protein: CASSLNRYSNQPQHF
clone size: -
D gene: -
J gene: TRBJ1-5
V gene: TRBV27

CDR3 DNA: TGTGCCAGTCGGGGAGGGGAGAGGCAAGACACCGGGGAGCTGTTTTTT
CDR3 protein: CASRGGERQDTGELFF
clone size: -
D gene: TRBD2
J gene: TRBJ2-2
V gene: TRBV19

CDR3 DNA: TGTGCCAGCAGTGAACTCGGCGGGAGCTCCTACGAGCAGTACTTC
CDR3 protein: CASSELGGSSYEQYF
clone size: -
D gene: TRBD2
J gene: TRBJ2-7
V gene: TRBV6-1

CDR3 DNA: TGTGCCAGCAGCACTAGGGGGTACTCCGAAGCTTTCTTT
CDR3 protein: CASSTRGYSEAFF
clone size: once
D gene: -
J gene: TRBJ1-1
V gene: TRBV2

CDR3 DNA: TGTGCCAGCAGCTCTAGCGGGAGCTCCTACGAGCAGTACTTC
CDR3 protein: CASSSSGSSYEQYF
clone size: -
D gene: TRBD2
J gene: TRBJ2-7
V gene: TRBV7-9

CDR3 DNA: TGTGCCAGCAGTTATGCCGGGGGCAATCAGCCCCAGCATTTT
CDR3 protein: CASSYAGGNQPQHF
clone size: few
D gene: -
J gene: TRBJ1-5
V gene: TRBV6-6

CDR3 DNA: TGTGCCAGCAGTGAAGTCCCGGACAAATGCTACACCTTC
CDR3 protein: CASSEVPDKCYTF
clone size: -
D gene: -
J gene: TRBJ1-2
V gene: TRBV2

CDR3 DNA: TGTGCCAGCAGACCCGGGTTCTATGGCTACACCTTC
CDR3 protein: CASRPGFYGYTF
clone size: -
D gene: -
J gene: TRBJ1-2
V gene: TRBV6-6

CDR3 DNA: TGTGCCAGTCTTACTAGCGAGATCTACAATGAGCAGTTCTTC
CDR3 protein: CASLTSEIYNEQFF
clone size: -
D gene: TRBD2
J gene: TRBJ2-1
V gene: TRBV6-1

CDR3 DNA: TGTGCCAGCAGCGCTGGGACAGGGAGGTATGAAAAACTGTTTTTT
CDR3 protein: CASSAGTGRYEKLFF
clone size: -
D gene: TRBD1
J gene: TRBJ1-4
V gene: TRBV2

CDR3 DNA: TGTGCCAGCAATCTACAGGGGTCTCTTGAAAAACTGTTTTTT
CDR3 protein: CASNLQGSLEKLFF
clone size: -
D gene: TRBD1
J gene: TRBJ1-4
V gene: TRBV28

CDR3 DNA: TGTGCCAGCAGTGAAACGGACTACCACTCCTACGAGCAGTACTTC
CDR3 protein: CASSETDYHSYEQYF
clone size: -
D gene: -
J gene: TRBJ2-7
V gene: TRBV6-1